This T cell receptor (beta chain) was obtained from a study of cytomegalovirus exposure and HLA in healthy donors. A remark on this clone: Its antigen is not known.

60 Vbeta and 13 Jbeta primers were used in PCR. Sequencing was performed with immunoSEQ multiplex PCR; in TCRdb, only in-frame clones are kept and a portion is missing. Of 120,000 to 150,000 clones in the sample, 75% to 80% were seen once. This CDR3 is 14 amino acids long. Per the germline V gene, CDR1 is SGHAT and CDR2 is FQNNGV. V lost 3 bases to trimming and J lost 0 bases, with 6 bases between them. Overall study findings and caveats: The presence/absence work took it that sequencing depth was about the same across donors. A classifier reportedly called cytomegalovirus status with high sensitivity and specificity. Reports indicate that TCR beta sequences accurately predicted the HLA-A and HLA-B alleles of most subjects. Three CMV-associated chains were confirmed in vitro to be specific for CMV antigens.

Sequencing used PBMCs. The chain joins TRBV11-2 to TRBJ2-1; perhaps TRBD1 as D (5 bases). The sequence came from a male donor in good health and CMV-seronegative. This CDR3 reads CASSFQGSYNEQFF. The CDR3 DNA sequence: TGTGCCAGCAGCTTTCAGGGCTCCTACAATGAGCAGTTCTTC.